This T cell receptor (beta chain) was recorded in a study of blood T cell repertoires in COVID-19. On the study more broadly: Researchers got acute and convalescent COVID-19 samples from the United States, Italy and Spain. PBMCs, B-cell-depleted T cells, or T cells were the source of the cDNA or gDNA that made up the material.

Under the authors' procedure: Reference gene primer amplification in the assay estimated nucleated cell counts. TCRdb's table, derived via immunoSEQ multiplex PCR, lists solely in-frame clones and lacks some. V, J and clone size reflect that table, while D and trimming were determined from the DNA. Of 130,000 or so clones in the sample, 75% to 90% were seen once. This clone was observed a handful of times. Per the germline V gene, CDR1 is SGHAT and CDR2 is FQNNGV. The J segment lost 1 base and the V segment lost 2 bases, leaving 2 bases of the junction unmatched. There are 15 residues in the CDR3. Sequencing was done on a sample of peripheral blood. This TCR derives from an older man with active or convalescent COVID-19. The chain couples TRBV11-2 to TRBJ2-1, with 7 bases fitting TRBD2. CDR3 sequence (DNA): TGTGCCAGCAGCTTACGAGCGGGGTCCTACAATGAGCAGTTCTTC. Translation: CASSLRAGSYNEQFF.